This TCR beta chain derives from a study of blood T cell repertoires in COVID-19. Overall study: Italy, Spain and the United States were the sources of the convalescent and acute COVID-19 samples. From T cells, B-cell-depleted T cells, or PBMCs came the material, which was cDNA or gDNA.

With V trimmed by 6 bases and J by 3 bases, 4 bases remained unmatched. CDR1 and CDR2 (germline): LNHDA, SQIVND (reference sequence). This CDR3 is 13 amino acids long. How the authors handled the data: Estimated nucleated cell counts came from reference gene primer amplification. This table comes from immunoSEQ multiplex PCR, and its TCRdb copy is limited to in-frame clones, with some not included. From that table come the V and J calls and clone size; the DNA was used to work out D and trimming. The profile shows some 89,000 clones, 90% of them singletons. This TCR was sampled from a man in his 60s with acute or convalescent COVID-19. What was sequenced was peripheral blood. This chain links TRBV19 with TRBJ1-2; 7 bases fit TRBD1. DNA for the CDR3: TGTGCCAGTAGCCCTCAGGGGGACTATGGCTACACCTTC. This translates into CASSPQGDYGYTF.